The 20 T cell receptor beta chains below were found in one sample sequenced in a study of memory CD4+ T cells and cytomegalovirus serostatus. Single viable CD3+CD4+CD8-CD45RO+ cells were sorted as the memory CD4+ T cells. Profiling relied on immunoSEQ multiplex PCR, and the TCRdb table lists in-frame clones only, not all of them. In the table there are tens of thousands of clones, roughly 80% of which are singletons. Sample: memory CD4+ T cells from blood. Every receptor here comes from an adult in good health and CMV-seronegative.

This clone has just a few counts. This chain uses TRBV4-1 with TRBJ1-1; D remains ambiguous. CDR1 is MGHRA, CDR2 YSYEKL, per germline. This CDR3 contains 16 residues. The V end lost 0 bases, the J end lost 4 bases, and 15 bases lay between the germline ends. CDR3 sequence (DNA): TGCGCCAGCAGCCAAGACGGGGAATTTTGGGTCACTGAAGCTTTCTTT. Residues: CASSQDGEFWVTEAFF.

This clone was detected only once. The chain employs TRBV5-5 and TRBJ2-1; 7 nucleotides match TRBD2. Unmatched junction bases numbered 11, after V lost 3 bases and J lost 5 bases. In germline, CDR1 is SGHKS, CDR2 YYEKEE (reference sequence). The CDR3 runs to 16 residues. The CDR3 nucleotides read TGTGCCAGCAGCTCAGACGGATGGCGGGAGCACAATGAGCAGTTCTTC. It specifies CASSSDGWREHNEQFF.

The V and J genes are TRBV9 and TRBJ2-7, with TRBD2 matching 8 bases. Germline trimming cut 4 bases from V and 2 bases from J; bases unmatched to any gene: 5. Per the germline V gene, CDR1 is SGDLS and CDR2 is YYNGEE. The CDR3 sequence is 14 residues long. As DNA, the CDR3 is TGTGCCAGCAGCCCACATAGCGGGGCCTACGAGCAGTACTTC. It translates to CASSPHSGAYEQYF.

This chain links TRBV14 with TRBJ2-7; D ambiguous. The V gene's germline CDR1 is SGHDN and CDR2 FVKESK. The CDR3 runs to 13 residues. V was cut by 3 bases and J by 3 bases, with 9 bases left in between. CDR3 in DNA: TGTGCCAGCAGCCAGTTTGGTGGCTACGAGCAGTACTTC. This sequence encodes CASSQFGGYEQYF.

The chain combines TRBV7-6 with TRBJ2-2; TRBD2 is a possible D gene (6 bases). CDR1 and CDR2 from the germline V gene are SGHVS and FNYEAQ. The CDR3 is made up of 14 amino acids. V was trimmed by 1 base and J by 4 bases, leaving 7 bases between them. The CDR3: CASSLVGGTGELFF. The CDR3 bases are TGTGCCAGCAGCTTAGTGGGGGGCACCGGGGAGCTGTTTTTT.

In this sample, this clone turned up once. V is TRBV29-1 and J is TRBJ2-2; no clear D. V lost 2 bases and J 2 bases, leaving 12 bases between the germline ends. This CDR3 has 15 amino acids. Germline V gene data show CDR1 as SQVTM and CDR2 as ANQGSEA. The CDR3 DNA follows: TGCAGCGTTGAACCGACCGAAACTAACACCGGGGAGCTGTTTTTT. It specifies CSVEPTETNTGELFF.

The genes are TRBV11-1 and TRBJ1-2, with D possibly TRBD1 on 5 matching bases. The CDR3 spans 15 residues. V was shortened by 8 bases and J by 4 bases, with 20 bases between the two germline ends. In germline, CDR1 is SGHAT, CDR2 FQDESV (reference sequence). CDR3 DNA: TGTGCCAGCGTCACCCTGAGGCAGGGTCGCTATGGCTACACCTTC. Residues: CASVTLRQGRYGYTF.

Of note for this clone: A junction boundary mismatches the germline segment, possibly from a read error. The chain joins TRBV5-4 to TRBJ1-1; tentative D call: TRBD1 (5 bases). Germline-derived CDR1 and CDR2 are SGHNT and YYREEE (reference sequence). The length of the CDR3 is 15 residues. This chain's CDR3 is CASSSGVGRTTGAFF. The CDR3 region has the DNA TGTGCCAGCAGCTCGGGGGTGGGACGAACGACTGGAGCTTTCTTT. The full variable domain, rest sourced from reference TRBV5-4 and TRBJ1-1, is ETGVTQSPTHLIKTRGQQVTLRCSSQSGHNTVSWYQQALGQGPQFIFQYYREEENGRGNFPPRFSGLQFPNYSSELNVNALELDDSALYLCASSSGVGRTTGAFFGQGTRLTVV.

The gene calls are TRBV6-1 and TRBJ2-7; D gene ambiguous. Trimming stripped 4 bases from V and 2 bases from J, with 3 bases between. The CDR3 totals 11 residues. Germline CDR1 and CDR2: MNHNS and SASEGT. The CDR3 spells CASSGPYEQYF. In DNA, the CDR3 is TGTGCCAGCAGTGGACCCTACGAGCAGTACTTC.

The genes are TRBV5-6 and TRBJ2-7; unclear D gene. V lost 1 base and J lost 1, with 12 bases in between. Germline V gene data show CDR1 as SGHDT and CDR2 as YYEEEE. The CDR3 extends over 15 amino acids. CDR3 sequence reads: CASSLSAGSSYEQYF. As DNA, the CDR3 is TGTGCCAGCAGCTTGTCAGCCGGCAGTTCCTACGAGCAGTACTTC.

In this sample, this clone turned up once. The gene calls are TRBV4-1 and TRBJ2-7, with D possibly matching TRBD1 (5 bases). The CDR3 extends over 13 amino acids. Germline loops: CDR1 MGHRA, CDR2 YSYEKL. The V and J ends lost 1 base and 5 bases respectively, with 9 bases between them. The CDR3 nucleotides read TGCGCCAGCAGCCAAGCGACAGAAGACGAGCAGTACTTC. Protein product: CASSQATEDEQYF.

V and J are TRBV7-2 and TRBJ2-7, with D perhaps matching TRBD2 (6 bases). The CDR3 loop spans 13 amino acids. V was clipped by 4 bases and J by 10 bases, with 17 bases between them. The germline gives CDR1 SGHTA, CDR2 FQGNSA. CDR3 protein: CASSSLARGAQYF. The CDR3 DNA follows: TGTGCCAGCAGCTCCCTTGCGCGGGGAGCCCAGTACTTC.

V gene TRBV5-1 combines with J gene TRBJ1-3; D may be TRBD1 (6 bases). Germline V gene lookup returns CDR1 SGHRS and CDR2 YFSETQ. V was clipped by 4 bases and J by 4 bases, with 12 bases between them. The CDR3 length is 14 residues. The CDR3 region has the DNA TGCGCCAGCAGCCCGCCGGACAGCGGAAACACCATATATTTT. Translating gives CASSPPDSGNTIYF. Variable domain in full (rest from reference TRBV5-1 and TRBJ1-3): KAGVTQTPRYLIKTRGQQVTLSCSPISGHRSVSWYQQTPGQGLQFLFEYFSETQRNKGNFPGRFSGRQFSNSRSEMNVSTLELGDSALYLCASSPPDSGNTIYFGEGSWLTVV.

The CDR3 region has the DNA TGTGCCAGCAGCCAAACCGGGACAGGGAGCACAGATACGCAGTATTTT. Its translation: CASSQTGTGSTDTQYF. V is TRBV16 and J is TRBJ2-3; the match to TRBD1 covers 9 bases. The CDR3 has 16 amino acids. CDR1 KGHSY and CDR2 FQNENV come from the germline V gene. Unmatched junction bases numbered 3, after V lost 2 bases and J lost 0 bases.

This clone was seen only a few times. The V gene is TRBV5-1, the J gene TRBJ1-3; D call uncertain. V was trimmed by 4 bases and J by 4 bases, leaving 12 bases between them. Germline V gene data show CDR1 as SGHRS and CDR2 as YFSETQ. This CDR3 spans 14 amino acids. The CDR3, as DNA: TGCGCCAGCAGCAGCGGATCCGCGGGAAACACCATATATTTT. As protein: CASSSGSAGNTIYF.

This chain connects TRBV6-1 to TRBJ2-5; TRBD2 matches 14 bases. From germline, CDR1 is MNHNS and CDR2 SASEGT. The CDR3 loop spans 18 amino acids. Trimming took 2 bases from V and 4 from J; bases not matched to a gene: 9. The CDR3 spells CASSELRGTSGGGETQYF. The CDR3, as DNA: TGTGCCAGCAGTGAACTTCGCGGGACTAGCGGGGGAGGAGAGACCCAGTACTTC.

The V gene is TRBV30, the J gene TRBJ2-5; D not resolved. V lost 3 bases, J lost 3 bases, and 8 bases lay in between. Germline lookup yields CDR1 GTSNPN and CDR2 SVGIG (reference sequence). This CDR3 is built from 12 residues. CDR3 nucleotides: TGTGCCTGGAGCGAAGGAGAAGAGACCCAGTACTTC. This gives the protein CAWSEGEETQYF.

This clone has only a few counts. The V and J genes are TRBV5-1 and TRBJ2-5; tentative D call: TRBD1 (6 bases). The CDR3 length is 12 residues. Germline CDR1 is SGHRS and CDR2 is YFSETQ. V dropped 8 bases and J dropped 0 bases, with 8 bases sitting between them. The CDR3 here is CASRQDQETQYF. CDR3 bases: TGCGCCAGTAGACAGGACCAAGAGACCCAGTACTTC.

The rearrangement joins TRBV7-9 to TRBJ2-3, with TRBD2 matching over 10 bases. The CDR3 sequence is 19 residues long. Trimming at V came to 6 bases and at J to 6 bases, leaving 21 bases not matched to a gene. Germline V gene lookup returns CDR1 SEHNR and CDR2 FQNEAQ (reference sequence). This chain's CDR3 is CASSPESVILAGVSDTQYF. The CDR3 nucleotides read TGTGCCAGCAGTCCGGAAAGCGTTATTCTAGCGGGAGTGTCCGATACGCAGTATTTT.

CDR3 region: CASSSDRGGIQYF. The CDR3 bases are TGTGCCAGCAGCTCAGACAGGGGCGGCATTCAGTACTTC. The rearrangement links TRBV11-1 to TRBJ2-4; 8 nucleotides agree with TRBD1. V lost 4 bases and J lost 9; bases outside the gene matches: 5. Germline CDR1 reads SGHAT; CDR2 reads FQDESV (reference sequence). The CDR3 spans 13 residues.